This is a list of T cell receptor beta chains from one sample in a study of identifying expanded T cells in peripheral blood. Here immunoSEQ multiplex PCR was the method, and the copy in TCRdb shows in-frame clones only, minus some. Here the sample spans 60,000 to 80,000 clones, 90% being singletons. Sequenced input: blood. These receptors were obtained from a person between 18 and 75 years old in good health. CDR3s include the opening cysteine and the closing phenylalanine or tryptophan. Fields, in order: clone size, V gene, J gene, D gene, CDR3 DNA, CDR3 protein. The D gene is left open where the match is weak. Clone size is stated in some rows and not others, as once, few, many or a class when expanded.

-	TRBV14	TRBJ2-5	TRBD2	TGTGCCAGCAGCCCCATCGGGGGGGGGTACCAAGAGACCCAGTACTTC	CASSPIGGGYQETQYF
once	TRBV7-2	TRBJ2-5	-	TGTGCCAGCAGCTTAGGGGGGTCCCTGGGTACCCAGTACTTC	CASSLGGSLGTQYF
-	TRBV5-6	TRBJ2-2	-	TGTGCCAGCAGCTCGAAAGCCGGGCCAGGGGATTTCACCGGGGAGCTGTTTTTT	CASSSKAGPGDFTGELFF
few	TRBV11-2	TRBJ2-7	-	TGTGCCAGCAGCTTATTGCAGGGAGAGATAGGTGAGCAGTACTTC	CASSLLQGEIGEQYF
-	TRBV7-9	TRBJ2-3	-	TGTGCCAGCAGCGAGTCTACAGATACGCAGTATTTT	CASSESTDTQYF
once	TRBV5-1	TRBJ2-3	-	TGCGCCAGCAGCTTACAGGGTTTAGAAGTCGATACGCAGTATTTT	CASSLQGLEVDTQYF
-	TRBV5-4	TRBJ1-1	-	TGTGCCAGCAGCTTGGCCGGGGGAATGAACACTGAAGCTTTCTTT	CASSLAGGMNTEAFF
-	TRBV7-2	TRBJ2-7	-	TGTGCCAGCAGCGTCATGGCGGGGAAATCCTACGAGCAGTACTTC	CASSVMAGKSYEQYF
-	TRBV11-2	TRBJ2-7	TRBD2	TGTGCCAGCAGCTTACTCTTTCCTAGCGGGAGTCTCCACGAGCAGTACTTC	CASSLLFPSGSLHEQYF
-	TRBV6-6	TRBJ2-1	-	TGTGCCGGCAGGGGGGGAAGCGGTGACTTTTACAATGAGCAGTTCTTC	CAGRGGSGDFYNEQFF
-	TRBV6-6	TRBJ2-7	-	TGTGCCAGCAGTTACTCACAAAGGGCGGACGAGCAGTACTTC	CASSYSQRADEQYF
-	TRBV7-2	TRBJ1-4	-	TGTGCCAGCAGCTTCTATTTCGGGGGAGGGGAAAAACTGTTTTTT	CASSFYFGGGEKLFF
-	TRBV2	TRBJ2-7	TRBD2	TGTGCCAGCAGGGATACTAGCGGACAAGCCTACGAGCAGTACTTC	CASRDTSGQAYEQYF
-	TRBV28	TRBJ2-3	TRBD1	TGTGCCAGCAGGACAGGGTGGGTGCAGGGTACGCAGTATTTT	CASRTGWVQGTQYF
few	TRBV4-1	TRBJ2-4	TRBD1	TGCGCCAGCAGCCAAATCAGGGGGCTGGACATTCAGTACTTC	CASSQIRGLDIQYF
-	TRBV4-1	TRBJ2-5	TRBD1	TGCGCCAGCAGCAATCAGGGGGACCAAGAGACCCAGTACTTC	CASSNQGDQETQYF
-	TRBV27	TRBJ2-2	-	TGTGCCAGCAACATATCCCCCTCGGGGAACACCGGGGAGCTGTTTTTT	CASNISPSGNTGELFF
-	TRBV5-1	TRBJ2-5	TRBD1	TGCGCCAGCAGGACTCGGACAGGGGAGGAGGGTGAGACCCAGTACTTC	CASRTRTGEEGETQYF
-	TRBV6-6	TRBJ2-3	TRBD2	TGTGCCAGTGGGATAGCGGGGGGCGCAGATACGCAGTATTTT	CASGIAGGADTQYF
-	TRBV19	TRBJ2-4	TRBD2	TGTGCCAGTAGTGACGGGACTAGCGCCAAAAACATTCAGTACTTC	CASSDGTSAKNIQYF
-	TRBV7-2	TRBJ2-7	-	TGTGCCAGCAGCCCCCACCCGACAGGTGCCTCCTACGAGCAGTACTTC	CASSPHPTGASYEQYF
-	TRBV6-5	TRBJ2-7	-	TGTGCCAGCGCCAGGGGTCCCCCGGGGACCTACGAGCAGTACTTC	CASARGPPGTYEQYF
-	TRBV6-6	TRBJ1-3	-	TGTGCCAGCAAGAACAGCGATAGCTCTGGAAACACCATATATTTT	CASKNSDSSGNTIYF
-	TRBV28	TRBJ2-7	TRBD2	TGTGCCAGCAGTAGGACTAGCCGTAGCTACGAGCAGTACTTC	CASSRTSRSYEQYF
-	TRBV13	TRBJ1-4	-	TGTGCCAGCAGGCCGACAGCAACTAATGAAAAACTGTTTTTT	CASRPTATNEKLFF
-	TRBV2	TRBJ2-7	TRBD1	TGTGCCAGCAGTCCTGGACAGGGGGACCCCCTCAGGGGAGTCGAGCAGTACTTC	CASSPGQGDPLRGVEQYF
-	TRBV9	TRBJ2-5	-	TGTGCCAGCAGCGTCGGGGGCCAGTACCAAGAGACCCAGTACTTC	CASSVGGQYQETQYF
-	TRBV9	TRBJ2-2	-	TGTGCCTCAGCCCAGATCACCGGGGAGCTGTTTTTT	CASAQITGELFF
once	TRBV7-8	TRBJ2-1	TRBD2	TGTGCCAGCAGCTCGCCAATCGGACTAGCGGACCGCAATGAGCAGTTCTTC	CASSSPIGLADRNEQFF
-	TRBV7-7	TRBJ2-7	TRBD1	TGTGCCAGCAGCTTAAGGTGGGACAGCTACGAGCAGTACTTC	CASSLRWDSYEQYF
-	TRBV10-1	TRBJ2-1	-	TGCGCCAGCAGTGAAAATTACGGTACCAGGCTCTTC	CASSENYGTRLF
-	TRBV18	TRBJ1-2	-	TGTGCCAGCTCACGAGGCTACACCTTC	CASSRGYTF
-	TRBV28	TRBJ2-1	-	TGTGCGAGCCGCCCGGGACTCTGGAATGAGCAGTTCTTC	CASRPGLWNEQFF
-	TRBV7-2	TRBJ2-2	-	TGTGCCAGCAGCTTACAGGCGTCCGGGGAGCTGTTTTTT	CASSLQASGELFF
-	TRBV7-9	TRBJ2-5	-	TGTGCCAGCAGCTTACATGGCAGCGAAGAGACCCAGTACTTC	CASSLHGSEETQYF
-	TRBV6-5	TRBJ1-2	TRBD1	TGTGCCAGCAGCAAGACAGGGGTGAACTATGGCTACACCTTC	CASSKTGVNYGYTF
-	TRBV27	TRBJ2-7	-	TGTGCCAGCAGTTTACGTAAGGGCTCCTACGAGCAGTACTTC	CASSLRKGSYEQYF
-	TRBV19	TRBJ2-3	-	TGTGCCAGTAGTATAAACAGGCTTACAGATACGCAGTATTTT	CASSINRLTDTQYF
-	TRBV15	TRBJ1-5	-	TGTGCCACCAGCAGAGATGATAGCGGGGATCAGCCCCAGCATTTT	CATSRDDSGDQPQHF
-	TRBV18	TRBJ2-7	-	TGTGCCACCACGGACAGCCAAACCTACGAGCAGTACTTC	CATTDSQTYEQYF